The source of this T cell receptor (beta chain) is a study of shared clonotypes between healthy human individuals. Sequencing was performed with immunoSEQ multiplex PCR; in TCRdb, only in-frame clones are kept and a portion is missing. The sample records around 510,000 clones, around 76% being singletons. General study points: Sampling used blood alone; tissue repertoires probably differ.

Only Caucasian adults living in Nashville, Tennessee made up the donor group. The V and J ends lost 4 bases and 0 bases respectively, with 9 bases between them. The germline gives CDR1 MNHEY, CDR2 SMNVEV (reference sequence). The CDR3 spans 15 residues. A note on this clone: Its antigen is unknown.

V and J are TRBV27 and TRBJ2-2; no clear D. Sequenced sample: PBMCs. This clonotype was obtained from a woman aged 40 to 50 in good health. Some clones in this sample may be carry-over from other donors' samples. The CDR3 DNA sequence: TGTGCCAGCAGTTGGTATGGAGCGAACACCGGGGAGCTGTTTTTT. Amino acids: CASSWYGANTGELFF.